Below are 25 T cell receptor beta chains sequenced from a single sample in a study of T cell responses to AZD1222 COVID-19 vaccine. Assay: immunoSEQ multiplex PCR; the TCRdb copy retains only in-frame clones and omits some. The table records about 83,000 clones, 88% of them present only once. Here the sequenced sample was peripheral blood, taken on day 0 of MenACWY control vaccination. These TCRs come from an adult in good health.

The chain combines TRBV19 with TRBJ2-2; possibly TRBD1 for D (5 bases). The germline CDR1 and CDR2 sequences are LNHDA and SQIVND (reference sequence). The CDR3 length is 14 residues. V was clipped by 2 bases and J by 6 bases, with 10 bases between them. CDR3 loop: CASSIHQGAGELFF. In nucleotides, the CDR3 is TGTGCCAGTAGTATACATCAGGGCGCCGGGGAGCTGTTTTTT.

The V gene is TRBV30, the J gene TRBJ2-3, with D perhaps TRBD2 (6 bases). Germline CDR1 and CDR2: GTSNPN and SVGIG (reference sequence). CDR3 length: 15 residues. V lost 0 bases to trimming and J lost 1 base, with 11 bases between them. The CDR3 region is CAWSVGPSGTDTQYF. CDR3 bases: TGTGCCTGGAGTGTTGGGCCTAGCGGCACAGATACGCAGTATTTT.

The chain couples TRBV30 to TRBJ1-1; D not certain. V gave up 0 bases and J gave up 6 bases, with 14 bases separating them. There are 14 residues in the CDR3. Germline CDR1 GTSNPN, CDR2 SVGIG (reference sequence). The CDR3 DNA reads TGTGCCTGGAGTGTGTTTACACCGACGGCTGAAGCTTTCTTT. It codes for CAWSVFTPTAEAFF.

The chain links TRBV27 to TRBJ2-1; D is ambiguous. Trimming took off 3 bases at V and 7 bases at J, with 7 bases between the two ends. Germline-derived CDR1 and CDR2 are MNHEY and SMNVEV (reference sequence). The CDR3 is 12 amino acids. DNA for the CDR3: TGTGCCAGCAGTTTCCCCGGTAATGAGCAGTTCTTC. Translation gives CASSFPGNEQFF.

DNA of the CDR3: TGCGCCAGCAGCCAAGGATTATCAGGGGATAGCAATCAGCCCCAGCATTTT. It specifies CASSQGLSGDSNQPQHF. The rearrangement links TRBV4-1 to TRBJ1-5, with D tentatively TRBD1 (6 bases). The CDR3 is 17 residues long. Trimming took off 1 base at V and 0 bases at J, with 13 bases between the two ends. Germline values: CDR1 MGHRA, CDR2 YSYEKL.

In DNA, the CDR3 is TGTGCCAGCAGCCAGGGACAGGGGGCGAGGAACACTGAAGCTTTCTTT. It yields the protein CASSQGQGARNTEAFF. The chain combines TRBV7-8 with TRBJ1-1; 12 bases align to TRBD1. Germline lookup yields CDR1 SGHVS and CDR2 FQNEAQ. Losses at the gene ends were 5 bases for V and 1 base for J; bases not matched to a gene: 5. The CDR3 spans 16 residues.

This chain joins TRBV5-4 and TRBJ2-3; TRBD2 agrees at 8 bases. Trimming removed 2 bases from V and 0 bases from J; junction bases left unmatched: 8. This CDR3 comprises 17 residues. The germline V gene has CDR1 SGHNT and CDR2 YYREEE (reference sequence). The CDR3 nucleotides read TGTGCCAGCAGCTTAATACTAGCGGCTCCTAGCACAGATACGCAGTATTTT. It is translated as CASSLILAAPSTDTQYF.

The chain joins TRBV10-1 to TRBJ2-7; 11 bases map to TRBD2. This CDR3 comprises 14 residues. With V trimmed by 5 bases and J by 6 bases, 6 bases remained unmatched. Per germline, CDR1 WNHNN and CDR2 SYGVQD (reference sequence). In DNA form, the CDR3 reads TGCGCCAGCAGTCCTGGGACTAGCGGCTTCGAGCAGTACTTC. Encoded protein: CASSPGTSGFEQYF.

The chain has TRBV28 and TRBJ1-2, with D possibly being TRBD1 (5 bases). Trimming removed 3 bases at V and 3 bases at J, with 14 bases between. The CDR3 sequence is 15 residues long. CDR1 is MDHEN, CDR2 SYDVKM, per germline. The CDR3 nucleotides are TGTGCCAGCAGTTTCGTTGGAGGGGAGGACTATGGCTACACCTTC. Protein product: CASSFVGGEDYGYTF.

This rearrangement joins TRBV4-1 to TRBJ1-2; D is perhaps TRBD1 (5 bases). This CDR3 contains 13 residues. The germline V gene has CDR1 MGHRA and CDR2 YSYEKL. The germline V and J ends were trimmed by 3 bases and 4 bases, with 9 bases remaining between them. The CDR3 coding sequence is TGCGCCAGCAGCCACCAGGGAACCTATGGCTACACCTTC. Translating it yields CASSHQGTYGYTF.

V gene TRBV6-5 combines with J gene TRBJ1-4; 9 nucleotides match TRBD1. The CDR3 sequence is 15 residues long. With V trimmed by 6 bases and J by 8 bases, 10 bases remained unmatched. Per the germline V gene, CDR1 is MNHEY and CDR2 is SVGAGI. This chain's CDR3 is CASSPSTGGWEKLFF. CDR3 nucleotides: TGTGCCAGCAGCCCATCCACAGGGGGCTGGGAAAAACTGTTTTTT.

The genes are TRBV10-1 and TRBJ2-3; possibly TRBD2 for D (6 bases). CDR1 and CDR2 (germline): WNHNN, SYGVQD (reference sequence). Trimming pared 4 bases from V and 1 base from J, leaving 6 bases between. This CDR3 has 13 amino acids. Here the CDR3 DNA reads TGCGCCAGCAGTGCTAGCGGCACAGATACGCAGTATTTT. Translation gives CASSASGTDTQYF.

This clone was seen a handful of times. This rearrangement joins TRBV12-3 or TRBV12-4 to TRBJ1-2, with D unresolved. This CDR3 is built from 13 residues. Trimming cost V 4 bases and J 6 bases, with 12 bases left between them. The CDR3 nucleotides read TGTGCCAGCAGTTCGCCGGGAAGCAATGGCTACACCTTC. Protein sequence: CASSSPGSNGYTF.

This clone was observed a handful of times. As DNA, the CDR3 is TGTGCCAGCAGCTTAAGGGCGAACACCGGGGAGCTGTTTTTT. Translation gives CASSLRANTGELFF. The rearrangement uses TRBV11-2 and TRBJ2-2; D is ambiguous. The CDR3 consists of 14 residues. CDR1 is SGHAT, CDR2 FQNNGV, per germline. V lost 2 bases, J lost 0 bases, and 4 bases lay in between.

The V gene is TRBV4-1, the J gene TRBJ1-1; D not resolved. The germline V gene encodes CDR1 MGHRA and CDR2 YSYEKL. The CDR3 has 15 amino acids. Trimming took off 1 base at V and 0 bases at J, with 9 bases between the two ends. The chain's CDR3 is CASSQGPTVNTEAFF. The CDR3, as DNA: TGCGCCAGCAGCCAAGGGCCCACAGTGAACACTGAAGCTTTCTTT.

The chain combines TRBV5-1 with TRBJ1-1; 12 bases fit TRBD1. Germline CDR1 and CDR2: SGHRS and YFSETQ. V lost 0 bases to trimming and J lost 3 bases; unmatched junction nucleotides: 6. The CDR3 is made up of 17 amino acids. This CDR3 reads CASSLVGQGAIYTEAFF. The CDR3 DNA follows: TGCGCCAGCAGCTTGGTGGGACAGGGGGCGATCTACACTGAAGCTTTCTTT. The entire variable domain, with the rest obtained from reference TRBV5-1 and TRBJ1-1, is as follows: KAGVTQTPRYLIKTRGQQVTLSCSPISGHRSVSWYQQTPGQGLQFLFEYFSETQRNKGNFPGRFSGRQFSNSRSEMNVSTLELGDSALYLCASSLVGQGAIYTEAFFGQGTRLTVV.

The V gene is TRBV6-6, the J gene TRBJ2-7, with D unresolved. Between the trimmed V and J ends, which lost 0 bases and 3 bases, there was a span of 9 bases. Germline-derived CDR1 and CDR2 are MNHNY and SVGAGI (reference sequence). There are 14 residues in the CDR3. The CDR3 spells CASSYSWNSYEQYF. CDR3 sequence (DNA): TGTGCCAGCAGTTACTCTTGGAACAGCTACGAGCAGTACTTC.

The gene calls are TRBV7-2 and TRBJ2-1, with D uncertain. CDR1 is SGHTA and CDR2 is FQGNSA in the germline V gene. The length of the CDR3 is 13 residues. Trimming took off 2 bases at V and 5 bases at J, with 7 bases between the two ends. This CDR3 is CASSLNYDNEQFF. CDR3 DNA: TGTGCCAGCAGCTTAAACTACGACAATGAGCAGTTCTTC.

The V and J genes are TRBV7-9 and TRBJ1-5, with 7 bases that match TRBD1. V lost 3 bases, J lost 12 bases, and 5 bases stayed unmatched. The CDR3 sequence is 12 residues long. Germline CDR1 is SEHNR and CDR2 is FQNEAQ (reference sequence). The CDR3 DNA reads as TGTGCCAGCAGCTTCGAAGCAGGGGGCCAGCATTTT. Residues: CASSFEAGGQHF.

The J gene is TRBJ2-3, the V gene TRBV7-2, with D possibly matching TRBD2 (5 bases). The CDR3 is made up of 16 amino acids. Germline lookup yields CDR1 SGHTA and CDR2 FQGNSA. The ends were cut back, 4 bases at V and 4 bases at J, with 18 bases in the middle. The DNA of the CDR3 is TGTGCCAGCAGCTCTCGACTTAAGATGGGAGCAGATACGCAGTATTTT. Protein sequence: CASSSRLKMGADTQYF.

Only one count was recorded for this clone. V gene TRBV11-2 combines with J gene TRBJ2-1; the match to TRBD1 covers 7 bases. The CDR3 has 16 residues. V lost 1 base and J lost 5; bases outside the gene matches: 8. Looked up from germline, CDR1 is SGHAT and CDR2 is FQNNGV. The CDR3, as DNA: TGTGCCAGCAGCTTAGTAGAAGGGGGCGCCCACAATGAGCAGTTCTTC. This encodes CASSLVEGGAHNEQFF.

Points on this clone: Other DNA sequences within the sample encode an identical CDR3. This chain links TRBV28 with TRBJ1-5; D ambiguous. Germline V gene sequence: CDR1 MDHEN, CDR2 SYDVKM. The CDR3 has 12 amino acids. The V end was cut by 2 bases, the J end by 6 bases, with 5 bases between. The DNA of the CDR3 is TGTGCCAGCAGTTTAAGTGGTCAGCCCCAGCATTTT. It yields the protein CASSLSGQPQHF.

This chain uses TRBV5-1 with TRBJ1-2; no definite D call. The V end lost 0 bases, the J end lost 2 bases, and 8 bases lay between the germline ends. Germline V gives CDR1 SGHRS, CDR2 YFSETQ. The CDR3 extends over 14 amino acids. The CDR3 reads CASSLALGNYGYTF. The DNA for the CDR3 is TGCGCCAGCAGCTTGGCGCTTGGCAACTATGGCTACACCTTC.

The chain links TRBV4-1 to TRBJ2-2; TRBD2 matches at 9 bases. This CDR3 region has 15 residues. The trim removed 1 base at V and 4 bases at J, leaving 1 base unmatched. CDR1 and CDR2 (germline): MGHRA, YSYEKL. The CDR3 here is CASSQGGRGTGELFF. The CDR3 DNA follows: TGCGCCAGCAGCCAAGGCGGGAGGGGCACCGGGGAGCTGTTTTTT.

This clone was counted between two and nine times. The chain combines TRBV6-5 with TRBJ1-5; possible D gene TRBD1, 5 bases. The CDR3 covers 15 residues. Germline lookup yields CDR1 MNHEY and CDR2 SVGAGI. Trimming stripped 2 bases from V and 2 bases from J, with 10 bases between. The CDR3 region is CASSYHGGGNQPQHF. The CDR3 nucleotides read TGTGCCAGCAGTTACCACGGGGGAGGCAATCAGCCCCAGCATTTT.